The clone carrying this TCR beta chain was recorded at least ten times. The antigen remains unidentified. The CDR3 consists of 14 residues. Germline assignment: CDR1 SGHTA and CDR2 FQGNSA. Trimming shortened V by 2 bases and J by 2 bases, and 7 bases separated the two germline ends. The data are from a study of T cells after yellow fever vaccination. Study summary: Fractions with few cells were prepared using SMART-Seq v4 Ultra Low Input. Study-wide results and limits: Researchers report a weaker secondary response that nonetheless peaked faster, day 5 versus 15. Reappearing after the booster were most of the clones from primary vaccination (almost 97% CD4, approximately 88% CD8).

Universal primer sites and UMIs were introduced during 5'RACE template-switching synthesis of TCR cDNA. TCRdb fed the 5' RACE reads into MiXCR, producing one record per CDR3 protein. The sample lists roughly 180,000 distinct CDR3 sequences, roughly 6.2% seen once, with just under 3% in the top ten. J is TRBJ2-1 and V is TRBV7-2; D remains unclear. This sequence originates from a man in his late teens or twenties who received the YFV17D yellow fever vaccine. Sequenced material: CD4+ T cells sorted from PBMCs, taken on the day of the first yellow fever vaccination. The CDR3 loop reads CASSLSPAYNEQFF. As DNA, the CDR3 is TGTGCCAGCAGCTTAAGCCCAGCCTACAATGAGCAGTTCTTC.